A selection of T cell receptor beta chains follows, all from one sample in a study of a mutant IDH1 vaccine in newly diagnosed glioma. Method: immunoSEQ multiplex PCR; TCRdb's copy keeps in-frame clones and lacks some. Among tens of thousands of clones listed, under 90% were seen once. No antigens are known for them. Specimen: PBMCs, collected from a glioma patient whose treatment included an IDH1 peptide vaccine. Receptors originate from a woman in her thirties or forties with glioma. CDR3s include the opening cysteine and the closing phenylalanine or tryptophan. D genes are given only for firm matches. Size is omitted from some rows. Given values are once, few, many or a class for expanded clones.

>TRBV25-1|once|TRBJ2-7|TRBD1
CASSELGQATYEQYF
TGTGCCAGCAGTGAATTAGGACAGGCCACCTACGAGCAGTACTTC
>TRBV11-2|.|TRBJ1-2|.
CASRHRDAREYAGYTF
TGTGCCAGCAGACATCGGGACGCTCGCGAATATGCCGGCTACACCTTC
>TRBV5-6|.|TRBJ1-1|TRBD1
CASTKFFAGTANTEAFF
TGTGCCAGCACCAAATTTTTTGCCGGGACAGCCAACACTGAAGCTTTCTTT
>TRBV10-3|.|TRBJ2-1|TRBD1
CARATGERDEQFF
TGTGCCAGAGCGACAGGGGAAAGGGATGAGCAGTTCTTC
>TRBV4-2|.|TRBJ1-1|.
CASSQGHSNTEAFF
TGTGCCAGCAGCCAAGGGCACTCCAACACTGAAGCTTTCTTT
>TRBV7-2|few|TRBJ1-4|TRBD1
CASSLATGGINEKLFF
TGTGCCAGCAGCTTAGCCACAGGGGGCATTAATGAAAAACTGTTTTTT
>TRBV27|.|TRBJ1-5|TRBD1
CASKPQGKVNQPQHF
TGTGCCAGCAAACCACAGGGGAAAGTCAATCAGCCCCAGCATTTT
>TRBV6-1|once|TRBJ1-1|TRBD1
CASSRPTGMNTEAFF
TGTGCCAGCAGCCGCCCGACAGGGATGAACACTGAAGCTTTCTTT
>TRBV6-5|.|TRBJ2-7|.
CASRIAVAYEQYF
TGTGCCAGCAGAATAGCGGTTGCCTACGAGCAGTACTTC
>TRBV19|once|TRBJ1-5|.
CASSKERNQPQHF
TGTGCCAGTAGTAAGGAGAGAAATCAGCCCCAGCATTTT
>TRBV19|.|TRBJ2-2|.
CASSIDRQGRSGELFF
TGTGCCAGTAGTATAGATCGGCAGGGCCGGAGCGGGGAGCTGTTTTTT
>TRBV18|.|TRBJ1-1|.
CASSPVSRGTVTEAFF
TGTGCCAGCTCACCGGTTTCACGCGGCACGGTCACTGAAGCTTTCTTT
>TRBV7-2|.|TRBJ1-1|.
CASSLSGYAGTEAFF
TGTGCCAGCAGCTTATCTGGGTACGCGGGCACTGAAGCTTTCTTT
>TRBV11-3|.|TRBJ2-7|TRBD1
CASSPLRDRRSYEQYF
TGTGCCAGCAGCCCGCTCCGGGACAGGCGATCCTACGAGCAGTACTTC
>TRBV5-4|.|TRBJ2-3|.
CASSFGAADTQYF
TGTGCCAGCAGCTTCGGAGCCGCAGATACGCAGTATTTT
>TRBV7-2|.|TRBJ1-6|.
CASSLVGADSPLHF
TGTGCCAGCAGCTTAGTGGGTGCGGATTCACCCCTCCACTTT
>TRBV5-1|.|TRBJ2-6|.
CASSLWEFGANVLTF
TGCGCCAGCAGCTTATGGGAGTTTGGGGCCAACGTCCTGACTTTC
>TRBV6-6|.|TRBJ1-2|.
CASSYDGSGPLNGYTF
TGTGCCAGCAGTTACGACGGGAGTGGTCCCTTAAATGGCTACACCTTC
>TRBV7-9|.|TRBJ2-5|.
CASSLGTHRVETQYF
TGTGCCAGCAGCTTAGGAACGCACAGGGTGGAGACCCAGTACTTC
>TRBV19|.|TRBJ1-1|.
CASSPGMNTEAFF
TGTGCCAGTAGTCCAGGAATGAACACTGAAGCTTTCTTT
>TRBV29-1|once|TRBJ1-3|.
CSVERGGTIYF
TGCAGCGTTGAACGCGGGGGCACCATATATTTT
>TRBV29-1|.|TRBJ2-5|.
CSVVYGSGTQYF
TGCAGCGTTGTGTACGGATCCGGGACCCAGTACTTC
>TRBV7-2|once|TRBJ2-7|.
CASSLEALAGYEQYF
TGTGCCAGCAGCTTAGAGGCCCTCGCGGGCTACGAGCAGTACTTC
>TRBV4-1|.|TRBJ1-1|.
CASSQVTQGKKTEAFF
TGCGCCAGCAGCCAAGTAACCCAGGGGAAGAAGACTGAAGCTTTCTTT
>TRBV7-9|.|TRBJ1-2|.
CASSLVGGLGGYTF
TGTGCCAGCAGCTTAGTAGGGGGTCTTGGTGGCTACACCTTC
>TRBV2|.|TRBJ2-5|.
CASSPKGETQYF
TGTGCCAGCAGTCCTAAAGGGGAGACCCAGTACTTC
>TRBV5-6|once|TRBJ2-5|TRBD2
CASSRREGETQYF
TGTGCCAGCAGCCGGAGGGAGGGAGAGACCCAGTACTTC
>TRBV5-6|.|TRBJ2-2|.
CASSLELGEVTGELFF
TGTGCCAGCAGCTTGGAACTCGGGGAGGTGACCGGGGAGCTGTTTTTT
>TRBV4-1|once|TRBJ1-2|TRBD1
CASSQTKQGLTIRYTF
TGCGCCAGCAGCCAAACCAAACAGGGGTTAACTATTCGCTACACCTTC
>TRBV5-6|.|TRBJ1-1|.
CASSLLQLLNTEAFF
TGTGCCAGCAGCTTGTTGCAGTTGCTGAACACTGAAGCTTTCTTT
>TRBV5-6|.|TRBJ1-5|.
CASSLFGANQPQHF
TGTGCCAGCAGCTTATTTGGGGCCAATCAGCCCCAGCATTTT
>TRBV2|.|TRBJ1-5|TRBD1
CASSNRGNQPQHF
TGTGCCAGCAGTAACAGGGGTAATCAGCCCCAGCATTTT
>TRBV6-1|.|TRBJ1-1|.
CASRNLGAFF
TGTGCCAGCCGAAACCTAGGGGCTTTCTTT
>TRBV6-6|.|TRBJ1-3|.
CASSSAGSGNTIYF
TGTGCCAGCAGTTCCGCAGGCTCTGGAAACACCATATATTTT
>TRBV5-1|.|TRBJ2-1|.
CASSPSGSVLNEQFF
TGCGCCAGCAGCCCGAGTGGATCCGTTCTCAATGAGCAGTTCTTC
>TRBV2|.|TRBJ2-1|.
CASSEAGAGSPRSYNEQFF
TGTGCCAGCAGTGAAGCTGGTGCGGGGAGTCCCCGCTCCTACAATGAGCAGTTCTTC
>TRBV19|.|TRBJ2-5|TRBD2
CASSMTLAGGRETQYF
TGTGCCAGTAGTATGACCTTAGCGGGGGGTCGGGAGACCCAGTACTTC
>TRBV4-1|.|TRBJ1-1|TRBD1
CASSQRGQGNTEAFF
TGCGCCAGCAGCCAGCGGGGACAGGGGAACACTGAAGCTTTCTTT
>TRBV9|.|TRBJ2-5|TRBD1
CASSLAGTGGQETQYF
TGTGCCAGCAGCCTCGCCGGGACAGGGGGCCAAGAGACCCAGTACTTC
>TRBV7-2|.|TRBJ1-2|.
CASSPPLAEHYGYTF
TGTGCCAGCAGCCCCCCCCTCGCGGAGCACTATGGCTACACCTTC
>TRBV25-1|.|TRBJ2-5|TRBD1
CASSETGGQETQYF
TGTGCCAGCAGTGAAACAGGGGGGCAAGAGACCCAGTACTTC
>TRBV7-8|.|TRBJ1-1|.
CASSARQRGVNTEAFF
TGTGCCAGCAGCGCTCGACAACGAGGGGTGAACACTGAAGCTTTCTTT
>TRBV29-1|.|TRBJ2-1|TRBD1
CSVARTGGNEQFF
TGCAGCGTGGCCCGGACAGGGGGCAATGAGCAGTTCTTC
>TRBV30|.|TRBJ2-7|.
CAWSVGLGQTYEQYF
TGTGCCTGGAGTGTCGGTCTTGGACAGACCTACGAGCAGTACTTC
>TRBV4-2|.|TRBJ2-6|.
CASSPGGLQGANVLTF
TGTGCCAGCAGCCCGGGGGGCCTACAGGGGGCCAACGTCCTGACTTTC
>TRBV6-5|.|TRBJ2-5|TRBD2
CASRAAGASETQYF
TGTGCCAGCAGGGCAGCGGGAGCAAGCGAGACCCAGTACTTC
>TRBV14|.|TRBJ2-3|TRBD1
CASSPGTAPQYF
TGTGCCAGCAGCCCGGGGACAGCGCCGCAGTATTTT
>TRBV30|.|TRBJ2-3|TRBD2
CAWSVWAGGTDTQYF
TGTGCCTGGAGTGTATGGGCGGGAGGCACAGATACGCAGTATTTT
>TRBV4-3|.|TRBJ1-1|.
CASSQDLVRENTEAFF
TGCGCCAGCAGCCAAGATCTCGTCAGGGAGAACACTGAAGCTTTCTTT
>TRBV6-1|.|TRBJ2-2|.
CASSETVRTLAGELFF
TGTGCCAGCAGTGAAACGGTCCGGACCCTAGCCGGGGAGCTGTTTTTT
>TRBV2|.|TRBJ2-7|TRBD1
CASSPDRASEQYF
TGTGCCAGCAGTCCCGACAGGGCCTCCGAGCAGTACTTC
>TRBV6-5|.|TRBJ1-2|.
CASSYRQSYGYTF
TGTGCCAGCAGTTACAGGCAGTCCTATGGCTACACCTTC
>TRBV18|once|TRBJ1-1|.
CASSPNQIGHMNTEAFF
TGTGCCAGCTCACCCAACCAAATCGGACATATGAACACTGAAGCTTTCTTT
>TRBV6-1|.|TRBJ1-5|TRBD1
CASHRTGAQPQHF
TGTGCCAGCCACCGGACAGGGGCTCAGCCCCAGCATTTT
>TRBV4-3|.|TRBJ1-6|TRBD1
CASSQGLIVQGDNSPLHF
TGCGCCAGCAGCCAAGGGTTGATTGTTCAGGGGGATAATTCACCCCTCCACTTT